This T cell receptor (beta chain) was captured by sequencing in a study of T cells in localized non-small cell lung cancer (dated by TCRdb to about 2020). A note on the overall study: T cell repertoires of hundreds of early-stage NSCLC patients were analyzed, with tumors being compared against uninvolved tumor-adjacent lungs. A mean age of around 66 years was recorded for the NSCLC patients, of whom 129 were male and 107 were female. The cohort comprised approximately 240 treatment-naïve NSCLC patients with resected, localized lung tumors. Results and caveats for the whole study, not just this receptor: Because multi-region tumor sequencing was not done, intratumor heterogeneity could not be ruled out. Because the study design was exploratory, TCR variables were selected using unadjusted p-values without false-discovery rate correction. Uninvolved tumor-adjacent lung showed the highest T cell clonality, higher than tumor, which suggests more focused antigenic responses in the uninvolved tumor-adjacent lung. Of the top 100 tumor clones, a median of 57 were detected in paired uninvolved adjacent lung; under 30 were also among that lung's top 100. Higher blood T cell density associated with longer overall survival, while higher adjacent-lung clonality associated with shorter survival.

Remarks on this clone: The clone's antigen remains unknown. No per-base quality is available; no much larger clone lies one base away.

At diagnosis, peripheral blood, uninvolved tumor-adjacent lung and tumor were collected and were preserved as a mix of fresh-frozen and FFPE material. For TCR repertoire profiling, blood samples were analyzed in the form of peripheral blood mononuclear cells. TCR beta CDR3 regions were sequenced from DNA using the immunoSEQ Assay. In the paper's pipeline: T cell density was computed as TCR beta template counts normalized to usable DNA estimated by amplifying housekeeping genes. The preseqR package was used to estimate richness by extrapolating to 400,000 templates for PBMC samples and to 120,000 templates for tissue samples. Clonality was defined as one minus Pielou's evenness. Differential abundance testing on productive amino-acid clonotypes, with a minimum total count of 5 and an alpha of 0.1, was used to identify tissue-enriched TCRs. The Jaccard Index and the Morisita Overlap Index were used to measure repertoire overlap between compartments. GLIPH clustered TCR beta CDR3s with public tetramer-defined viral CDR3s; viral motifs required at least three viral sequences plus V-gene enrichment. What TCRdb holds here is the immuneACCESS table cut down to in-frame rearrangements. Part of the clones is not present; checked against another copy, under half of the missing clones reflect an unresolved V gene, and the others are unexplained. V and J calls and clone size are as listed in that table; D and trimming were resolved from the DNA. The sample data list 70,000 or so clones, and about 81% of these were observed just once. In total, the top ten clones hold about 1.5% of the sample.

The CDR3, cysteine through phenylalanine, is 11 amino acids long. The sequence is cut down to CDR3 DNA, 33 bases in frame from base 1. CDR1 is given as MNHNY and CDR2 as SVGAGI, both from the germline V gene (reference sequence). V is pared back by 6 bases and J by 5 bases, with 7 bases lying between the germline termini. The origin of this receptor is a female donor over 55 with stage I lung adenocarcinoma. This specimen consisted of peripheral blood, obtained before any cancer treatment. Recombination linked TRBV6-6 to TRBJ2-5; the D gene remains uncertain. The CDR3 amino acid sequence is: CASSFMETQYF. The DNA reads TGTGCCAGCAGCTTCATGGAGACCCAGTACTTC.